The sequence of this T cell receptor beta chain was determined in a study of cytomegalovirus exposure and HLA in healthy donors. PCR involved 60 Vbeta and 13 Jbeta primers. The data were produced by immunoSEQ multiplex PCR, yet TCRdb's version contains in-frame clones alone and is incomplete. In the table there are fewer than 150,000 clones, roughly 71% of which are singletons. It was healthy bone marrow donors who served as donors. J lost 6 bases, V lost 4 bases, and 5 bases had no gene match. Germline CDR1 and CDR2: SEHNR and FQNEAQ (reference sequence). The length of the CDR3 is 13 residues. Study results and caveats: Prediction of most subjects' HLA-A and HLA-B alleles by TCR beta sequences was reportedly accurate. Later on, a genetic analysis was performed. It linked a missense variant in DCLRE1C with V- and J-gene trimming of TCR beta.

About this clone itself: Its antigen is not identified.

Material: PBMCs. The clonotype was recovered from a man aged 18 to 35 in good health and CMV-seropositive. This chain links TRBV7-9 with TRBJ2-7, with 8 bases identical to TRBD1. CDR3 nucleotide sequence: TGTGCCAGCAGCTGGGGACAGGACCTCGAGCAGTACTTC. Translating it yields CASSWGQDLEQYF. The full variable domain, in which reference TRBV7-9 and TRBJ2-7 provide the parts outside the CDR3, is DTGVSQNPRHKITKRGQNVTFRCDPISEHNRLYWYRQTLGQGPEFLTYFQNEAQLEKSRLLSDRFSAERPKGSFSTLEIQRTEQGDSAMYLCASSWGQDLEQYFGPGTRLTVT.